This is a list of T cell receptor beta chains from one sample in a study of neurological immune-mediated disorders. MiXCR, run by TCRdb on the 5' RACE reads, gives a single entry per CDR3 protein. The sample carries around 25,000 distinct CDR3 sequences, 21% recorded once. Sequencing used PBMCs. These receptors were obtained from an older woman in good health. The CDR3 runs from the conserved cysteine through the conserved F or W. The order of the fields is clone size, J gene, D gene, V gene, CDR3 DNA, CDR3 protein. The D gene is left open where the match is weak. The size entry is marked missing in some rows and otherwise reads once, few, many or a size class.

>NA|TRBJ2-2|NA|TRBV2
TGTGCCAGCAGTGAATGGGGGGACACCGGGGAGCTGTTTTTT
CASSEWGDTGELFF
>many|TRBJ2-3|TRBD1|TRBV19
TGTGCCAGTAGTACCTTGGGACAGGGATTCTCAGATACGCAGTATTTT
CASSTLGQGFSDTQYF
>NA|TRBJ2-1|TRBD1|TRBV9
TGTGCCAGCAGCAGAGGGACAGGAGGATACAATGAGCAGTTCTTC
CASSRGTGGYNEQFF
>many|TRBJ2-7|NA|TRBV7-9
TGTGCCAGCAGCTCCGGACGTGGGAATTACGAGCAGTACTTC
CASSSGRGNYEQYF
>many|TRBJ2-1|NA|TRBV29-1
TGCAGCGTGGGGCGAAGCTACAATGAGCAGTTCTTC
CSVGRSYNEQFF
>many|TRBJ2-7|NA|TRBV7-2
TGTGCCAGCAGCAACTCCTACGAGCAGTACTTC
CASSNSYEQYF
>many|TRBJ2-2|NA|TRBV7-2
TGTGCCAGCAGCTTTCAGACCAACACCGGGGAGCTGTTTTTT
CASSFQTNTGELFF
>many|TRBJ2-2|NA|TRBV20-1
TGCAGTGCTCCGGGTCCCCGGCACACCGGGGAGCTGTTTTTT
CSAPGPRHTGELFF
>NA|TRBJ2-7|NA|TRBV20-1
TGCAGTGCTAGAGTACCGGAGAAGGGATACGAGCAGTACTTC
CSARVPEKGYEQYF
>NA|TRBJ2-3|TRBD2|TRBV29-1
TGCAGCGTTGAAGATAGGAGCGGGAGAAGGTTAGATACGCAGTATTTT
CSVEDRSGRRLDTQYF
>many|TRBJ1-3|NA|TRBV28
TGTGCCAGCCAAACCCCCCCCTCTGGAAACACCATATATTTT
CASQTPPSGNTIYF
>NA|TRBJ2-3|TRBD2|TRBV28
TGTGCCAGCAGGAAATCTAGCGGGATCACAGATACGCAGTATTTT
CASRKSSGITDTQYF
>many|TRBJ1-1|TRBD1|TRBV5-6
TGTGCCAGCAGCTTTCCCCCCGGGACAGGGGGCCGTGGGACTTTCTTT
CASSFPPGTGGRGTFF
>many|TRBJ1-5|NA|TRBV20-1
TGCAGTGCTAGAGATTTTGGCAGGGACGGTAGTCAGCCCCAGCATTTT
CSARDFGRDGSQPQHF
>once|TRBJ1-5|NA|TRBV5-1
TGCGCCAGCAGCTGGGGGGACTGCAATCAGACCCAGCATTTT
CASSWGDCNQTQHF
>many|TRBJ2-3|NA|TRBV5-1
TGCGCCAGCAGCTCTCAGGCAGAGGGAGATACGCAGTATTTT
CASSSQAEGDTQYF
>NA|TRBJ2-7|TRBD1|TRBV29-1
TGCAGCGTTGTATCCGGGACAGCTTACGAGCAGTACTTC
CSVVSGTAYEQYF
>many|TRBJ2-7|TRBD1|TRBV7-2
TGTGCCAGCAGCCAGGGGGCGTCGGCAGGTTACTACGAGCAGTACTTC
CASSQGASAGYYEQYF
>medium-sized|TRBJ2-5|TRBD1|TRBV7-2
TGTGCCAGCAGCCCGGACAGGAACCAAGAGACCCAGTACTTC
CASSPDRNQETQYF
>NA|TRBJ2-1|NA|TRBV29-1
TGCAGCGTTGTGGGACCAAACAATGAGCAGTTCTTC
CSVVGPNNEQFF
>NA|TRBJ2-6|NA|TRBV7-2
TGTGCCAGCAGCTTAGGGCCCGGGTCTGGGGCCAACGTCCTGACTTTC
CASSLGPGSGANVLTF